The next 2 T cell receptor beta chains were all read from a single sample in a study of shared clonotypes between healthy human individuals. Method: immunoSEQ multiplex PCR; TCRdb's copy keeps in-frame clones and lacks some. The sample has a few million clones, around 95% seen once. In the naive CD8 group, cells lacked CD45RO and were positively selected for CCR7, so terminally differentiated effector memory CD45RA+ cells were left out. Sequenced input: naive CD8+ T cells from PBMCs. The receptor source for this set is a man aged 18 to 30 in good health. Some clones in this sample may be carry-over from other donors' samples.

This sequence joins TRBV5-1 and TRBJ2-7, with 9 positions matching TRBD2. V dropped 0 bases and J dropped 4; count of bases not matched to a gene: 11. In germline, CDR1 is SGHRS, CDR2 YFSETQ. The CDR3 is made up of 17 amino acids. The CDR3 loop reads CASSLGAAGGPRYEQYF. The CDR3 bases are TGCGCCAGCAGCTTGGGCGCTGCGGGAGGGCCTAGGTACGAGCAGTACTTC.

The CDR3 DNA follows: TGTGCCAGCAGCTTAGAAGGGGGGAACACTGAAGCTTTCTTT. Its protein is CASSLEGGNTEAFF. The genes are TRBV13 and TRBJ1-1; D possibly corresponds to TRBD1 (6 bases). Germline CDR1 is PRHDT and CDR2 is FYEKMQ (reference sequence). This CDR3 spans 14 amino acids. Trimming pared 1 base from V and 1 base from J, leaving 7 bases between.